The clone carrying this TCR beta chain has more than one count but fewer than ten. Its antigen is not identified. Following RNA extraction, reverse transcription yielded cDNA that acted as the sequencing template. Assay: immunoSEQ multiplex PCR; the TCRdb copy retains only in-frame clones and omits some. The table shows about 140,000 clones, with 40% to 55% occurring only once. Lesional scalp punch biopsies and peripheral blood came from alopecia areata patients. The data derive from a study of CD8+ T cells in alopecia areata. For the study at large: Treated patients took oral tofacitinib at 5 to 10 mg twice daily. Study-level points and caveats: Lesional scalp exceeded normal scalp in clonality, especially in alopecia totalis/universalis. Normal skin contains resident alphabeta T cells, and these are also sequenced in scalp samples.

The sequencing here drew on CD4+ T cells sorted from blood, taken at week 0. This receptor was obtained from a human donor with alopecia areata.

The CDR3 is CASSSPGQGTGYTF. The CDR3 coding sequence is TGTGCCAGCAGTTCCCCGGGACAGGGGACTGGCTACACCTTC. V gene TRBV6-5 combines with J gene TRBJ1-2; 10 bases line up with TRBD1. The CDR3 totals 14 residues. V trimming: 4 bases; J trimming: 7 bases; junction bases outside the gene matches: 6. Germline assignment: CDR1 MNHEY and CDR2 SVGAGI.